A selection of T cell receptor beta chains follows, all from one sample in a study of cytomegalovirus exposure and HLA in healthy donors. Generated by immunoSEQ multiplex PCR, the TCRdb table keeps only in-frame clones and is missing some. The table includes fewer than 90,000 clones, approximately 63% detected once. The sequenced material came from PBMCs. Receptors originate from a woman aged 45-65 years in good health and CMV-seropositive. Each CDR3 is given without its conserved first and last residue. Fields, in order: V gene, CDR3 protein.

V gene: TRBV15
CDR3 protein: ATSRARQGLIEAF

V gene: TRBV4-3
CDR3 protein: ASSQWESNSPLH

V gene: TRBV7-6
CDR3 protein: AGSGVSARGELF

V gene: TRBV7-9
CDR3 protein: ASSLEGQGIEAF

V gene: TRBV7-2
CDR3 protein: ASSQLLNTEAF

V gene: TRBV28
CDR3 protein: ASSSGQRLEAF

V gene: TRBV12-5
CDR3 protein: ASGLEDMTYNEQF

V gene: TRBV28
CDR3 protein: ASSLNPWTGSSNQPQH

V gene: TRBV2
CDR3 protein: ASSEAGVGYT

V gene: TRBV4-3
CDR3 protein: ASSQSSGSADTQY

V gene: TRBV6-6
CDR3 protein: ASSSDNSPLH

V gene: TRBV6-5
CDR3 protein: ASSTGQGIFQPQH